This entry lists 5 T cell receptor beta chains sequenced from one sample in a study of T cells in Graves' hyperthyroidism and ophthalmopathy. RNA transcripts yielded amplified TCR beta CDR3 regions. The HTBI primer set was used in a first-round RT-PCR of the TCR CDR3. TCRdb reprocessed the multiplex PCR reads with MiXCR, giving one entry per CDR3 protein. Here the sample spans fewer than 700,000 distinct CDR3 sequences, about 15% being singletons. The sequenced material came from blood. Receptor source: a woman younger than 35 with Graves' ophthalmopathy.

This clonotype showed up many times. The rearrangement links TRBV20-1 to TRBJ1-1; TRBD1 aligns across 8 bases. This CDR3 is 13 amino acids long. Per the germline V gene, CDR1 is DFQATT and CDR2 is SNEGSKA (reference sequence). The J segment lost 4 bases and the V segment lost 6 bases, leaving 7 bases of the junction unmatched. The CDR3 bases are TGCAGTGCAAACACAGGGGGAGGCACTGAAGCTTTCTTT. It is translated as CSANTGGGTEAFF.

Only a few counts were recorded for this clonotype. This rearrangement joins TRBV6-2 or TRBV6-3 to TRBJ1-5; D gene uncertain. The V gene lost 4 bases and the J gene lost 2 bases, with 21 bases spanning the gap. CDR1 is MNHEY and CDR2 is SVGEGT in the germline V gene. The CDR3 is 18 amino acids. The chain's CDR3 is CASSSSGVVTGGNQPQHF. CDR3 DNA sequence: TGTGCCAGCAGTTCTTCTGGGGTAGTTACCGGGGGCAATCAGCCCCAGCATTTT.

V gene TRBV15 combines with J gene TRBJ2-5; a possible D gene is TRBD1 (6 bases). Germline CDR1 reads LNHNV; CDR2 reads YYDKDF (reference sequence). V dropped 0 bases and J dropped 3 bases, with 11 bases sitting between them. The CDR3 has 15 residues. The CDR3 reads CATSREAYREETQYF. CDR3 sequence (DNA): TGTGCCACCAGCAGAGAGGCCTACAGGGAAGAGACCCAGTACTTC.

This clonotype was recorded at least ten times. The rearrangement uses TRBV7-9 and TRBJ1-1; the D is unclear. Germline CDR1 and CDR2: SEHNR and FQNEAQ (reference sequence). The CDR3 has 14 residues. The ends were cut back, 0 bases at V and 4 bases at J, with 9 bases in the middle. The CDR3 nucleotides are TGTGCCAGCAGCTTAGCGTCGACGGGCACTGAAGCTTTCTTT. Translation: CASSLASTGTEAFF.

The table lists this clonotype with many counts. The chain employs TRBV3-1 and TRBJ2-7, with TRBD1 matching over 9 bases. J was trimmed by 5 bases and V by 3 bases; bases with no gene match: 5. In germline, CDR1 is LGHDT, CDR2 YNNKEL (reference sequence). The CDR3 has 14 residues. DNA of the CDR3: TGTGCCAGCAGCCAGGGGACAGGGACGAACGAGCAGTACTTC. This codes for CASSQGTGTNEQYF.